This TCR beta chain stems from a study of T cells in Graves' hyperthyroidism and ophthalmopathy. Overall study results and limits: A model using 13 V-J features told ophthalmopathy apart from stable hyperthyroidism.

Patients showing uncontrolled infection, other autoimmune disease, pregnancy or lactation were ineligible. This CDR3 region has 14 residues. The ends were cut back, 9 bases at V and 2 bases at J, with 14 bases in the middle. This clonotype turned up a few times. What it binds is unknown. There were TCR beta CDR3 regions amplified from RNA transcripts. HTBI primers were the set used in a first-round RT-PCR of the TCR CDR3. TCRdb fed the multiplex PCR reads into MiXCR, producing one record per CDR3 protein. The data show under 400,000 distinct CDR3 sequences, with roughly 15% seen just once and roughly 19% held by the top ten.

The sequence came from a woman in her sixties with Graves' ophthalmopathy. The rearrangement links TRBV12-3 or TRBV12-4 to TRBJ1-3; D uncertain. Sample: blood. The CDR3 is CASSEGGTGNTIYF. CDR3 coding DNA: TGTGCCAGTTCAGAGGGAGGGACTGGAAACACCATATATTTT.